These 24 T cell receptor beta chains originate from one sample sequenced in a study of T cells of healthy individuals. TCRdb fed the 5' RACE reads into MiXCR, producing one record per CDR3 protein. Of under 70,000 distinct CDR3 sequences listed, approximately 15% are singletons. The receptor source for this set is a human donor in good health.

The chain joins TRBV6-2 or TRBV6-3 to TRBJ2-2, with TRBD1 matching 7 bases. The germline V gene encodes CDR1 MNHEY and CDR2 SVGEGT. This CDR3 is 16 amino acids long. Unmatched junction bases numbered 7, after V lost 6 bases and J lost 0 bases. CDR3 amino acids: CASRRSGTANTGELFF. The DNA of the CDR3 is TGTGCCAGCAGACGGTCCGGGACAGCGAACACCGGGGAGCTGTTTTTT.

The chain couples TRBV7-2 to TRBJ1-1; 7 nucleotides line up with TRBD1. CDR1 is SGHTA and CDR2 is FQGNSA in the germline V gene. There are 17 residues in the CDR3. The V gene end was trimmed by 7 bases and the J gene end by 1 base; junction bases not matched to a gene: 15. Written as DNA, the CDR3 is TGTGCCAGCATCCCGGATGAGGGGGCTATAAGGAACACTGAAGCTTTCTTT. Its translation: CASIPDEGAIRNTEAFF. Complete variable domain (other parts from reference TRBV7-2 and TRBJ1-1): GAGVSQSPSNKVTEKGKDVELRCDPISGHTALYWYRQSLGQGLEFLIYFQGNSAPDKSGLPSDRFSAERTGGSVSTLTIQRTQQEDSAVYLCASIPDEGAIRNTEAFFGQGTRLTVV.

The chain links TRBV15 to TRBJ1-5, with D perhaps matching TRBD1 (6 bases). The CDR3 extends over 15 amino acids. Germline-derived CDR1 and CDR2 are LNHNV and YYDKDF (reference sequence). The V end lost 3 bases, the J end lost 6 bases, and 15 bases lay between the germline ends. The CDR3 protein is CATSRERTVSQPQHF. The CDR3 bases are TGTGCCACCAGCAGGGAGAGGACAGTGAGTCAGCCCCAGCATTTT.

The chain couples TRBV7-2 to TRBJ1-5; D uncertain. CDR3 length: 14 amino acids. Germline V gene lookup returns CDR1 SGHTA and CDR2 FQGNSA. The V end was cut by 2 bases, the J end by 7 bases, with 12 bases between. The DNA of the CDR3 is TGTGCCAGCAGCTTACTCTGGGGAGGGCAGCCCCAGCATTTT. As protein: CASSLLWGGQPQHF.

This clonotype was seen ten or more times. The V gene is TRBV7-2, the J gene TRBJ1-4; 8 bases match TRBD1. Germline V lookup: CDR1 SGHTA, CDR2 FQGNSA. The CDR3 covers 13 residues. V dropped 2 bases and J dropped 8; count of bases not matched to a gene: 1. The CDR3 here is CASSLWTGEKLFF. Written as DNA, the CDR3 is TGTGCCAGCAGCTTATGGACAGGGGAAAAACTGTTTTTT.

This clonotype came up many times. The genes are TRBV5-5 and TRBJ2-7; a possible D gene is TRBD2 (6 bases). The V gene's germline CDR1 is SGHKS and CDR2 YYEKEE (reference sequence). The V and J ends lost 4 bases and 0 bases respectively, with 11 bases between them. The CDR3 sequence is 14 residues long. The CDR3 DNA reads TGTGCCAGCAGCCCGGGACTGAGCTCCTACGAGCAGTACTTC. Amino acid sequence: CASSPGLSSYEQYF.

At least ten counts were recorded for this clonotype. V is TRBV6-5 and J is TRBJ2-5; 7 nucleotides match TRBD2. The germline V gene has CDR1 MNHEY and CDR2 SVGAGI. The V segment lost 5 bases and the J segment 5 bases; nucleotides outside the gene matches: 11. This CDR3 is built from 15 residues. The CDR3 bases are TGTGCCAGCAGTCGGAGCGGGGCGGAGGGGGAGACCCAGTACTTC. Amino acid sequence: CASSRSGAEGETQYF.

This clonotype has at least ten counts. This chain connects TRBV7-2 to TRBJ2-1, with D possibly being TRBD1 (6 bases). The CDR3 extends over 13 amino acids. The germline gives CDR1 SGHTA, CDR2 FQGNSA. The germline V and J ends were trimmed by 1 base and 5 bases, with 6 bases remaining between them. Here the CDR3 reads CASSLDRDNEQFF. The CDR3 bases are TGTGCCAGCAGCTTAGACAGGGACAATGAGCAGTTCTTC.

The CDR3 sequence: CAISESGGQYF. DNA for the CDR3: TGTGCCATCAGTGAATCCGGGGGGCAGTACTTC. This chain links TRBV10-3 with TRBJ2-7; TRBD2 is a possible D gene (6 bases). V shed 3 bases and J shed 9 bases, with 9 bases lying between them. Germline V gene data show CDR1 as ENHRY and CDR2 as SYGVKD. The CDR3 is 11 amino acids.

CDR3 amino acids: CSARNPTGGNTEAFF. The CDR3 nucleotides read TGCAGTGCTAGGAACCCGACAGGAGGCAACACTGAAGCTTTCTTT. This chain joins TRBV20-1 and TRBJ1-1; a weak D match, TRBD1 (6 bases). Trimming pared 3 bases from V and 2 bases from J, leaving 16 bases between. CDR1 and CDR2 (germline): DFQATT, SNEGSKA (reference sequence). This CDR3 is 15 amino acids long.

A few counts support this clonotype. The chain recombines TRBV12-3 or TRBV12-4 with TRBJ1-2, with D hard to call. V was cut by 6 bases and J by 0 bases, with 17 bases left in between. CDR3 length: 16 amino acids. CDR3 amino acids: CASSRTDPTSNYGYTF. In DNA, the CDR3 is TGTGCCAGCAGCCGGACCGATCCTACGTCTAACTATGGCTACACCTTC.

This clonotype was counted many times. The chain has TRBV9 and TRBJ2-3; D unclear. CDR1 SGDLS and CDR2 YYNGEE come from the germline V gene. The CDR3 loop spans 15 amino acids. V was pared by 2 bases and J by 1 base, with 11 bases between. CDR3 residues: CASSVVASRTDTQYF. DNA for the CDR3: TGTGCCAGCAGCGTGGTGGCATCCCGCACAGATACGCAGTATTTT.

The chain is built from TRBV21-1 and TRBJ1-5. TRBV21-1 is classified as a pseudogene. This CDR3 has 16 residues. The CDR3 loop reads CASSKFLGPRGQPQHF. For the CDR3, the DNA is TGTGCCAGCAGCAAATTCCTCGGGCCTCGAGGTCAGCCCCAGCATTTT.

Ten or more counts support this clonotype. The chain combines TRBV20-1 with TRBJ2-3; 11 positions match TRBD2. V trimming: 0 bases; J trimming: 2 bases; junction bases outside the gene matches: 7. This CDR3 has 17 amino acids. Germline CDR1 and CDR2: DFQATT and SNEGSKA (reference sequence). CDR3 residues: CSARDLVAGGLTDTQYF. CDR3 coding DNA: TGCAGTGCTAGAGATCTGGTAGCGGGGGGGCTCACAGATACGCAGTATTTT.

This chain joins TRBV10-3 and TRBJ2-5, with D possibly being TRBD1 or TRBD2 (5 bases each). Germline V gene data show CDR1 as ENHRY and CDR2 as SYGVKD. Trimming took off 6 bases at V and 2 bases at J, with 13 bases between the two ends. The CDR3 contains 14 residues. The CDR3 coding sequence is TGTGCCATCAGCGAGGGGACCGCGCAAGAGACCCAGTACTTC. It translates to CAISEGTAQETQYF.

Here the CDR3 DNA reads TGCAGTGCGAGCATAGCGGGGGGGCCTCGCGAGCAGTACTTC. Its translation is CSASIAGGPREQYF. V gene TRBV20-1 combines with J gene TRBJ2-7; the match to TRBD2 covers 11 bases. CDR3 size: 14 residues. J gave up 6 bases and V 6 bases, and 10 bases lay outside the gene matches. Germline loops: CDR1 DFQATT, CDR2 SNEGSKA (reference sequence).

The V gene is TRBV5-1, the J gene TRBJ2-1; D is possibly TRBD1 (5 bases). The V gene lost 6 bases and the J gene lost 2 bases, with 9 bases spanning the gap. Germline V gives CDR1 SGHRS, CDR2 YFSETQ. CDR3 length: 13 amino acids. The CDR3 nucleotides are TGCGCCAGCAATCTAGGGGCCTACAATGAGCAGTTCTTC. Translating gives CASNLGAYNEQFF.

V is TRBV14 and J is TRBJ2-6, with D uncertain. The germline V and J ends were trimmed by 1 base and 1 base, with 14 bases remaining between them. The CDR3 is 18 amino acids. From germline, CDR1 is SGHDN and CDR2 FVKESK. CDR3 region: CASSQVRHGISGANVLTF. The CDR3 DNA reads as TGTGCCAGCAGCCAAGTCAGGCATGGAATATCTGGGGCCAACGTCCTGACTTTC.

In this sample, this clonotype turned up many times. CDR3 DNA: TGTGCCAGCAGCTTAAGCCTAAACAATGAGCAGTTCTTC. As protein: CASSLSLNNEQFF. This chain links TRBV7-2 with TRBJ2-1; the D is unclear. The CDR3 contains 13 residues. Germline V gene lookup returns CDR1 SGHTA and CDR2 FQGNSA. V was trimmed by 2 bases and J by 5 bases, leaving 7 bases between them.

J is TRBJ2-4 and V is TRBV7-9, with TRBD2 as a possible D gene (5 bases). V lost 0 bases and J 0 bases, leaving 12 bases between the germline ends. The CDR3 totals 17 residues. Germline CDR1 reads SEHNR; CDR2 reads FQNEAQ (reference sequence). The CDR3: CASSLARAGLAKNIQYF. For the CDR3, the DNA is TGTGCCAGCAGCTTAGCGCGGGCGGGTTTAGCCAAAAACATTCAGTACTTC.

A few counts support this clonotype. V usage is TRBV10-2 and J usage is TRBJ1-2, with D possibly matching TRBD1 (6 bases). Germline loops: CDR1 WSHSY, CDR2 SAAADI. There are 16 residues in the CDR3. The V gene lost 0 bases and the J gene lost 0 bases, with 11 bases spanning the gap. The CDR3 loop is CASSESQGQTNYGYTF. CDR3 DNA sequence: TGCGCCAGCAGTGAGTCCCAAGGACAGACTAACTATGGCTACACCTTC.

This chain links TRBV6-5 with TRBJ2-5, with a possible D match to TRBD1 (6 bases). CDR3 size: 13 residues. V lost 6 bases and J 5 bases, leaving 13 bases between the germline ends. CDR1 and CDR2 (germline): MNHEY, SVGAGI. CDR3 bases: TGTGCCAGCAGCCTTGACAGGAGGGAGACCCAGTACTTC. Its protein product is CASSLDRRETQYF.

The chain's CDR3 is CASSSPDRGGNQPQHF. The CDR3 nucleotides are TGTGCCAGCAGTTCGCCCGACAGGGGGGGCAATCAGCCCCAGCATTTT. The V and J genes are TRBV6-6 and TRBJ1-5, with TRBD1 matching over 9 bases. The length of the CDR3 is 16 residues. The V and J ends lost 4 bases and 2 bases, in that order; junction bases with no gene match: 6. CDR1 and CDR2 from the germline V gene are MNHNY and SVGAGI (reference sequence).

This clonotype turned up a few times. The chain uses TRBV20-1 and TRBJ1-6, with 8 bases fitting TRBD1. The J segment lost 7 bases and the V segment lost 2 bases, leaving 4 bases of the junction unmatched. The CDR3 is 14 residues long. The V gene's germline CDR1 is DFQATT and CDR2 SNEGSKA (reference sequence). Here the CDR3 reads CSARRTGNNSPLHF. CDR3 nucleotides: TGCAGTGCTAGACGGACAGGGAACAATTCACCCCTCCACTTT.